The 26 T cell receptor beta chains listed next were all sequenced from one sample in a study of response to subunit inactivated influenza vaccine. TCRdb passed the RT-PCR reads through MiXCR, listing each CDR3 protein once. Here the sample spans 150,000 to 200,000 distinct CDR3 sequences, 12% being singletons. The same sample was also used in a study of T cells expressing NK-cell markers. That publication notes: cDNA encoding TCR beta was synthesized via 5'RACE template switching incorporating UMIs.

Sequences were derived from CD8+ T cells sorted from PBMCs, sampled 11 to 12 days after vaccination. The receptors derive from a man aged 50 to 59 who received an inactivated influenza vaccine.

The J gene is TRBJ2-7, the V gene TRBV30; 9 nucleotides match TRBD2. CDR1 GTSNPN and CDR2 SVGIG come from the germline V gene (reference sequence). The CDR3 is 14 amino acids. Trimming cost V 4 bases and J 1 base; bases outside gene matches: 5. The CDR3 nucleotides read TGTGCCTGGACACTAGCGGGTCGATCCTACGAGCAGTACTTC. Encoded protein: CAWTLAGRSYEQYF.

This clonotype was seen ten or more times. The rearrangement uses TRBV14 and TRBJ2-7; D remains ambiguous. V dropped 1 base and J dropped 6 bases, with 7 bases sitting between them. Germline V lookup: CDR1 SGHDN, CDR2 FVKESK. CDR3 length: 12 residues. The CDR3 loop reads CASSQVTVEQYF. In nucleotides, the CDR3 is TGTGCCAGCAGCCAAGTTACTGTCGAGCAGTACTTC.

The sample holds many counts of this clonotype. In nucleotides, the CDR3 is TGTGCCAGCAGTTCCCCAAGCGGGGGGGCCTACGAGCAGTACTTC. Translation gives CASSSPSGGAYEQYF. The chain recombines TRBV27 with TRBJ2-7; TRBD2 agrees at 10 bases. This CDR3 comprises 15 residues. V was pared by 4 bases and J by 2 bases, with 5 bases of the junction left unmatched. Germline CDR1 is MNHEY and CDR2 is SMNVEV (reference sequence).

This clonotype turned up a few times. The chain combines TRBV7-9 with TRBJ1-1, with D unclear. Germline CDR1 SEHNR, CDR2 FQNEAQ (reference sequence). This CDR3 has 11 residues. Trimming stripped 11 bases from V and 4 bases from J, with 11 bases between. The CDR3 DNA reads TGTGCCTTCCTTTTCGGCACTGAAGCTTTCTTT. Translating it yields CAFLFGTEAFF.

The rearrangement links TRBV20-1 to TRBJ2-3, with D possibly TRBD1 on 5 matching bases. V lost 2 bases to trimming and J lost 6 bases, with 15 bases between them. Germline V CDR1 and CDR2: DFQATT, SNEGSKA (reference sequence). CDR3 length: 14 residues. The CDR3 DNA is TGCAGTGCTAGATCGGCAGGGCTCCTTGATACGCAGTATTTT. Protein sequence: CSARSAGLLDTQYF.

The rearrangement uses TRBV20-1 and TRBJ1-6; D is unresolved. Germline lookup yields CDR1 DFQATT and CDR2 SNEGSKA (reference sequence). Trimming pared 0 bases from V and 16 bases from J, leaving 1 base between. This CDR3 is built from 8 residues. The CDR3 here is CSARDLHF. The DNA of the CDR3 is TGCAGTGCTAGAGATCTCCACTTT.

This clonotype has only a few counts. The chain links TRBV9 to TRBJ2-5; D gene uncertain. Germline V gives CDR1 SGDLS, CDR2 YYNGEE. V was trimmed by 2 bases and J by 4 bases, leaving 21 bases between them. The CDR3 is 17 residues long. CDR3 sequence (DNA): TGTGCCAGCAGCGTGGCCTCCGGGCCCTTCCCGGGAGAGACCCAGTACTTC. It specifies CASSVASGPFPGETQYF.

The chain couples TRBV7-8 to TRBJ2-1; weak D call: TRBD1 (6 bases). This CDR3 comprises 14 residues. V lost 2 bases and J 8 bases, leaving 13 bases between the germline ends. Germline V gene sequence: CDR1 SGHVS, CDR2 FQNEAQ. CDR3 bases: TGTGCCAGCAGCTTAAGCAGGGGCAGCGATGAGCAGTTCTTC. Translation: CASSLSRGSDEQFF.

The chain joins TRBV20-1 to TRBJ2-5, with D possibly TRBD1 on 6 matching bases. Trimming shortened V by 0 bases and J by 5 bases, and 13 bases separated the two germline ends. Germline values: CDR1 DFQATT, CDR2 SNEGSKA (reference sequence). The CDR3 has 14 amino acids. For the CDR3, the DNA is TGCAGTGCTAGAGACGACAGGAAGGCCGAGACCCAGTACTTC. It specifies CSARDDRKAETQYF.

The chain carries TRBV19 and TRBJ1-6; tentatively, D is TRBD1 (6 bases). The CDR3 has 17 amino acids. Germline V lookup: CDR1 LNHDA, CDR2 SQIVND (reference sequence). V was pared by 5 bases and J by 5 bases, with 19 bases between. The CDR3 sequence: CASSLTALGQNNSPLHF. CDR3 DNA sequence: TGTGCCAGTAGTCTCACGGCCCTTGGACAGAATAATTCACCCCTCCACTTT.

This clonotype was seen a handful of times. J is TRBJ1-5 and V is TRBV4-3; no reliable D call. Germline CDR1 is LGHNA and CDR2 is YSLEER. The CDR3 is made up of 17 amino acids. The V end lost 0 bases, the J end lost 5 bases, and 17 bases lay between the germline ends. CDR3: CASSQDPVSASYQPQHF. CDR3 nucleotides: TGCGCCAGCAGCCAAGATCCCGTGTCGGCAAGCTATCAGCCCCAGCATTTT.

The genes are TRBV6-5 and TRBJ1-5, with D possibly TRBD1 on 5 matching bases. Looked up from germline, CDR1 is MNHEY and CDR2 is SVGAGI. V shed 0 bases and J shed 7 bases, with 19 bases lying between them. The CDR3 contains 17 residues. As DNA, the CDR3 is TGTGCCAGCAGTTACTCGGTACCTACAGGAGGCGAACAGCCCCAGCATTTT. The encoded protein is CASSYSVPTGGEQPQHF.

This clonotype was counted between two and nine times. The chain is built from TRBV5-1 and TRBJ1-1, with D hard to call. This CDR3 comprises 13 residues. V was shortened by 5 bases and J by 0 bases, with 8 bases between the two germline ends. Germline V gene lookup returns CDR1 SGHRS and CDR2 YFSETQ. CDR3 amino acids: CASSQSLNTEAFF. CDR3 coding DNA: TGCGCCAGCAGTCAGAGTTTGAACACTGAAGCTTTCTTT.

This clonotype was seen more than once but under ten times. The DNA for the CDR3 is TGTGCCACTAACGGGGGGGCCACAGATACGCAGTATTTT. Encoded protein: CATNGGATDTQYF. This sequence joins TRBV19 and TRBJ2-3; 8 bases align to TRBD2. Germline loops: CDR1 LNHDA, CDR2 SQIVND (reference sequence). The CDR3 spans 13 residues. With V trimmed by 10 bases and J by 2 bases, 5 bases remained unmatched.

CDR3 coding DNA: TGCAGTGCTAACCCCAGGACAGGGGATTTGGATACGCAGTATTTT. Translated: CSANPRTGDLDTQYF. J is TRBJ2-3 and V is TRBV20-1; 9 nucleotides line up with TRBD1. The V gene end was trimmed by 4 bases and the J gene end by 6 bases; junction bases not matched to a gene: 11. CDR3 size: 15 residues. CDR1 and CDR2 (germline): DFQATT, SNEGSKA (reference sequence).

This clonotype has a handful of counts. The chain carries TRBV27 and TRBJ2-3, with 10 bases fitting TRBD2. V lost 5 bases to trimming and J lost 5 bases; unmatched junction nucleotides: 13. Germline-derived CDR1 and CDR2 are MNHEY and SMNVEV (reference sequence). This CDR3 comprises 17 residues. The CDR3 bases are TGTGCCAGCAGTCCTGTCCTTAGCGGGGGGCAGGGAGATACGCAGTATTTT. Its translation is CASSPVLSGGQGDTQYF.

The chain is built from TRBV6-2 or TRBV6-3 and TRBJ2-5; 7 nucleotides match TRBD1. In germline, CDR1 is MNHEY, CDR2 SVGEGT. This CDR3 has 16 amino acids. Trimming cost V 2 bases and J 4 bases; bases outside gene matches: 10. In nucleotides, the CDR3 is TGTGCCAGCAGTTACAGCGACAGGGTGGGTCCAGAGACCCAGTACTTC. Residues: CASSYSDRVGPETQYF.

This clonotype came up a few times. The chain is built from TRBV7-9 and TRBJ2-5; TRBD1 agrees at 10 bases. Germline CDR1 reads SEHNR; CDR2 reads FQNEAQ (reference sequence). J lost 5 bases, V lost 5 bases, and 5 bases had no gene match. There are 14 residues in the CDR3. CDR3 sequence reads: CASSTTGGGETQYF. The CDR3 nucleotides read TGTGCCAGCAGCACGACAGGGGGCGGGGAGACCCAGTACTTC. Full variable domain (missing parts from reference TRBV7-9 and TRBJ2-5): DTGVSQNPRHKITKRGQNVTFRCDPISEHNRLYWYRQTLGQGPEFLTYFQNEAQLEKSRLLSDRFSAERPKGSFSTLEIQRTEQGDSAMYLCASSTTGGGETQYFGPGTRLLVL.

The chain carries TRBV11-2 and TRBJ2-3; no definite D call. This CDR3 comprises 13 residues. V was shortened by 2 bases and J by 2 bases, with 5 bases between the two germline ends. The germline gives CDR1 SGHAT, CDR2 FQNNGV. The CDR3 bases are TGTGCCAGCAGCTTAACCTACACAGATACGCAGTATTTT. It codes for CASSLTYTDTQYF.

This clonotype came up many times. The chain carries TRBV7-9 and TRBJ2-1, with D uncertain. This CDR3 comprises 12 residues. Deletions cut 1 base from V and 6 bases from J, with 4 bases between. Germline V gives CDR1 SEHNR, CDR2 FQNEAQ (reference sequence). In nucleotides, the CDR3 is TGTGCCAGCAGCTTAGTGGGCAATGAGCAGTTCTTC. Translating gives CASSLVGNEQFF.

Only a few counts were recorded for this clonotype. The chain employs TRBV12-3 or TRBV12-4 and TRBJ2-1; 7 positions match TRBD2. This CDR3 has 15 amino acids. V shed 6 bases, J shed 2 bases, and the junction held 7 bases outside the gene matches. The DNA for the CDR3 is TGTGCCAGCAGCCCACTAGCGAAAACCTACAATGAGCAGTTCTTC. The encoded protein is CASSPLAKTYNEQFF.

The chain combines TRBV28 with TRBJ2-2; a weak D match, TRBD1 (6 bases). This CDR3 has 14 residues. CDR1 and CDR2 (germline): MDHEN, SYDVKM. Trimming shortened V by 4 bases and J by 6 bases, and 12 bases separated the two germline ends. CDR3 residues: CASSSGTIPGELFF. The CDR3 DNA reads TGTGCCAGCAGTTCCGGGACAATCCCCGGGGAGCTGTTTTTT.

This clonotype was recorded a few times. The chain employs TRBV6-4 and TRBJ2-1; D gene unclear. The germline CDR1 and CDR2 sequences are MRHNA and SNTAGT. The CDR3 loop spans 14 amino acids. V gave up 3 bases and J gave up 6 bases, with 12 bases separating them. The chain's CDR3 is CASSELGVGNEQFF. CDR3 sequence (DNA): TGTGCCAGCAGTGAACTGGGCGTGGGCAATGAGCAGTTCTTC.

The V and J genes are TRBV2 and TRBJ1-4; TRBD1 matches at 12 bases. Germline values: CDR1 SNHLY, CDR2 FYNNEI. CDR3 length: 17 residues. The trim removed 4 bases at V and 7 bases at J, leaving 10 bases unmatched. The CDR3 DNA reads TGTGCCAGCAGTGGAAGGGGACAGGGGGCTAGAGGTGAAAAACTGTTTTTT. Its translation is CASSGRGQGARGEKLFF.

This clonotype was found a few times. The chain has TRBV28 and TRBJ1-2; TRBD1 agrees at 7 bases. The germline V gene encodes CDR1 MDHEN and CDR2 SYDVKM. The length of the CDR3 is 14 residues. V lost 3 bases and J lost 2; bases outside the gene matches: 3. The chain's CDR3 is CASSLGQINYGYTF. CDR3 nucleotides: TGTGCCAGCAGTTTGGGACAGATAAACTATGGCTACACCTTC.

This clonotype has at least ten counts. The chain uses TRBV28 and TRBJ2-7; 8 bases map to TRBD1. The CDR3 runs to 14 residues. The germline V gene encodes CDR1 MDHEN and CDR2 SYDVKM. Trimming took 4 bases from V and 4 from J; bases not matched to a gene: 6. The CDR3 loop is CASSWDRPIYEQYF. In DNA form, the CDR3 reads TGTGCCAGCAGTTGGGACAGGCCAATTTACGAGCAGTACTTC.